The clone carrying this T cell receptor beta chain has more than one count but fewer than ten. What it binds is not known. The sample originates from a study of T-cell reconstitution after alpha-beta-depleted transplantation in children. Study-wide points: As was reported, about two months after transplant, alpha-beta T cells came from several hundred expanded graft clones.

Unique molecular identifiers were incorporated when the TCRbeta library was constructed. TCRdb used MiXCR to reprocess the PCR reads, holding one entry per CDR3 protein. The sample contains fewer than 750,000 distinct CDR3 sequences, 20% to 25% of which appear only once. V lost 7 bases, J lost 0 bases, and 11 bases lay in between. The length of the CDR3 is 14 residues. Per the germline V gene, CDR1 is MNHEY and CDR2 is SMNVEV (reference sequence). This chain links TRBV27 with TRBJ2-3; no definite D call. Sequenced here: PBMCs, mostly from graft donor cells, sampled 360 days after TCRalphabeta/CD19-depleted stem cell transplant. The source of this sequence is a boy under three years old who had a stem cell transplant for acute myeloid leukemia, so the T cells may come from the graft donor. CDR3 sequence reads: CASMRYVSTDTQYF. The DNA of the CDR3 is TGTGCCAGCATGCGGTACGTGAGCACAGATACGCAGTATTTT.